The following is a T cell receptor beta chain sequence with its context. The antigen is undetermined. This specimen comes from a study of T cell responses to AZD1222 COVID-19 vaccine. TCRdb's copy holds only in-frame clones and misses some; the assay was immunoSEQ multiplex PCR. Of some 82,000 clones in the sample, approximately 90% were seen once. With 3 bases clipped from V and 11 bases from J, the junction kept 12 bases outside the gene matches. CDR1 SGHTA and CDR2 FQGNSA come from the germline V gene. There are 16 residues in the CDR3. Study-level points and caveats: Reports indicate that nearly half of spike-specific TCRs are directed at unmutated variant regions. Without day 14 samples, only post-peak T cell repertoires were studied.

This TCR was sampled from an adult in good health. The starting material was peripheral blood, obtained on day 0 of AZD1222 vaccination. The J gene is TRBJ1-5, the V gene TRBV7-2; 11 bases match TRBD1. The DNA of the CDR3 is TGTGCCAGCAGCTTCTCCGGGACAGGGGGTCCCTCCTCCCAGCATTTT. It encodes CASSFSGTGGPSSQHF.